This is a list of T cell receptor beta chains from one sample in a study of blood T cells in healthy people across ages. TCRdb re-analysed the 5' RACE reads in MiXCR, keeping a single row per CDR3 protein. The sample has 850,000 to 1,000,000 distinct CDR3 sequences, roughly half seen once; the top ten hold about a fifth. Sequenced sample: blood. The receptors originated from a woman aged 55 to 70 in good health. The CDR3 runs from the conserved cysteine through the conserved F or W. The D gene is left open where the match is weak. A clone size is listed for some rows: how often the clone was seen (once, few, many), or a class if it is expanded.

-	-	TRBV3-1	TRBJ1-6	TGTGCCAGCAGCCGGACGGTAAATTCACCCCTCCACTTT	CASSRTVNSPLHF
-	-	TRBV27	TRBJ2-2	TGTGCCAGCAGTTTATCCCTTTCCGGGGAGCTGTTTTTT	CASSLSLSGELFF
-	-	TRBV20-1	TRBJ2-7	TGCAGTGCGGCCATTGATATTTACGAGCAGTACTTC	CSAAIDIYEQYF
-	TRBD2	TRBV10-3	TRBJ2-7	TGTGCCATCAGTGAGACTAGCGGCCACTACGAGCAGTACTTC	CAISETSGHYEQYF
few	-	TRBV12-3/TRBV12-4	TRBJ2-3	TGTGCCAGCAGTGCGGGACACCTCACAGATACGCAGTATTTT	CASSAGHLTDTQYF
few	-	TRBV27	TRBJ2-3	TGTGCCAGCAGTTTCCTTAATCCTGCGGCCACAGATACGCAGTATTTT	CASSFLNPAATDTQYF
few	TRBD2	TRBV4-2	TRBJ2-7	TGTGCCAGCAGCCAAGATGCCAGCGGGAGGATTTCCGAGCAGTACTTC	CASSQDASGRISEQYF
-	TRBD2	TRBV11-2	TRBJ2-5	TGTGCCAGCAGCGCAATAGCGGGAGGGCGTGCGGCAGAGACCCAGTACTTC	CASSAIAGGRAAETQYF
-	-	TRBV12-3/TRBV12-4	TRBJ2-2	TGTGCCAGCAGAGCAAGACAGTCCGGGGAGCTGTTTTTT	CASRARQSGELFF
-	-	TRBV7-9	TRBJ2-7	TGTGCCAGCAGCCCCCTTCTGGCGACTAGCAGGGGGTCCTACGAGCAGTACTTC	CASSPLLATSRGSYEQYF
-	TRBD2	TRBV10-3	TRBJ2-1	TGTGCCATCAGTGAGCAAACCGGGACTAGCGGAGGGAATGAGCAGTTCTTC	CAISEQTGTSGGNEQFF
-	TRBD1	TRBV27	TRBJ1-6	TGTGCCAGCAGTTTTGGGGACAGGCTTAATTCACCCCTCCACTTT	CASSFGDRLNSPLHF
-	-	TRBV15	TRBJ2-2	TGTGCCACCAGCAGAGGGGACAACACCGGGGAGCTGTTTTTT	CATSRGDNTGELFF
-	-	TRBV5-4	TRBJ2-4	TGTGCCAGCAGCTTGGCGGATGTAGGGTTAAACATTCAGTACTTC	CASSLADVGLNIQYF
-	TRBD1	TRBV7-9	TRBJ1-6	TGTGCCAGCAGCCGTGGACAGGCCGGGTCACCCCTCCACTTT	CASSRGQAGSPLHF
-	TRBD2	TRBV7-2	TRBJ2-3	TGTGCCAGCAGCTCTAGCGGGAGGCCCACAGATACGCAGTATTTT	CASSSSGRPTDTQYF
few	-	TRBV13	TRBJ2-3	TGTGCCAGCAGCCGACTTCTAGCGCCCACAGATACGCAGTATTTT	CASSRLLAPTDTQYF
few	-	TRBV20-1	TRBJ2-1	TGCAGTTACAGGACGAGCTCCTACAATGAGCAGTTCTTC	CSYRTSSYNEQFF
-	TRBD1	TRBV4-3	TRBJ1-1	TGCGCCAGCAGCCAAGACCCCGACAGGGAGGCTTTCTTT	CASSQDPDREAFF
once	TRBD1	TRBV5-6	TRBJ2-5	TGTGCCAGCAGCCTGTGGGACAGACGAAATGAGCAGTACTTC	CASSLWDRRNEQYF
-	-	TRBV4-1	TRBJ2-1	TGCGCCAGCAGCCAAGTCGAGTGGGACTACAATGAGCAGTTCTTC	CASSQVEWDYNEQFF
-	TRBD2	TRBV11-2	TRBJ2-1	TGTGCCAGCAGCTTAGCGGGGACTAGCGGGATCAGGAATGAGCAGTTCTTC	CASSLAGTSGIRNEQFF
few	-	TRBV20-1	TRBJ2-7	TGCAGTGCTAGAAGGGGAACCCACGAGCAGTACTTC	CSARRGTHEQYF
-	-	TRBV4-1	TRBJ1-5	TGCGCCAGCAGCCAAGAGAGGTTACTAGACAGTAATCAGCCCCAGCATTTT	CASSQERLLDSNQPQHF
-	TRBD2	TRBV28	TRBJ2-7	TGTGCCAGCAGTCCCTCACTAGCGGGAATATCCTACGAGCAGTACTTC	CASSPSLAGISYEQYF
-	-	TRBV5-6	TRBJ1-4	TGTGCCAGCAGCTGGGACCGGGCCGTAGAAAAACTGTTTTTT	CASSWDRAVEKLFF
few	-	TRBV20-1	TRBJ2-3	TGCAGTGCTGCGACAGGGACTAGCACAGATACGCAGTATTTT	CSAATGTSTDTQYF
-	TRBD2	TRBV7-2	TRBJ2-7	TGTGCCAGCAGCTCCTGGACTAGCTTTGTCTACGAGCAGTACTTC	CASSSWTSFVYEQYF
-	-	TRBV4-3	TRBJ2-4	TGCGCCAGCAGCCAAGTTGGGGGAGACAAAAACATTCAGTACTTC	CASSQVGGDKNIQYF
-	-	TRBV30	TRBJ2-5	TGTGCCTGGAGTGTACTAAAGGGAGGCAGCGAGACCCAGTACTTC	CAWSVLKGGSETQYF
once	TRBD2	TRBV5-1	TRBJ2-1	TGCGCCAGCAGCGCGGGACTAGCGGGAGGTTTCTCCTACAATGAGCAGTTCTTC	CASSAGLAGGFSYNEQFF
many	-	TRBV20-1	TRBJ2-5	TGCAGTGCTATAATCGGGACCCAAGAGACCCAGTACTTC	CSAIIGTQETQYF
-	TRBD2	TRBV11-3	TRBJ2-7	TGTGCCAGCAGTCGATTTGCTAGCGGGAGTGACGAGCAGTACTTC	CASSRFASGSDEQYF
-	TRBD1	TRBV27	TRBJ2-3	TGTGCCAGCAGTTCCAGGGGGCGCTTAGATACGCAGTATTTT	CASSSRGRLDTQYF
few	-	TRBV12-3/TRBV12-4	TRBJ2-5	TGTGCCAGCAGTGGGGGGGGGCCTGAGACCCAGTACTTC	CASSGGGPETQYF
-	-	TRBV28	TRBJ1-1	TGTGCCAGCAGTATACAGGTTTGGGTGAACACTGAAGCTTTCTTT	CASSIQVWVNTEAFF
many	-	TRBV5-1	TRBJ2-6	TGCGCCAGCAGCTCAACCGGGAGTGGGGCCAACGTCCTGACTTTC	CASSSTGSGANVLTF
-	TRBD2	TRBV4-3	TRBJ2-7	TGCGCCAGCAGCCAAGAATGGCGGGGGTACTACGAGCAGTACTTC	CASSQEWRGYYEQYF
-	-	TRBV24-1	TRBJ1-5	TGTGCCACCAGTGATCTCGAGACCAATCAGCCCCAGCATTTT	CATSDLETNQPQHF
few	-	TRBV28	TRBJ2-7	TGTGCCAGCAGTTTAGGACGGGAGTTCGACGAGCAGTACTTC	CASSLGREFDEQYF
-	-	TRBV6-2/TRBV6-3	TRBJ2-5	TGTGCCAGCAGTCGCGTGGCAGGGGTATCAGAGACCCAGTACTTC	CASSRVAGVSETQYF
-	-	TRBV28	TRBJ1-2	TGTGCCAGCAGTTTAGACAGTAAAAACTATGGCTACACCTTC	CASSLDSKNYGYTF
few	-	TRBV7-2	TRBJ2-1	TGTGCCAGCAGCTCGCCCCTGGACAATGAGCAGTTCTTC	CASSSPLDNEQFF
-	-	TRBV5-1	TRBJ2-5	TGCGCCAGCAGCTTGGGTGGGTCAAGAGGGACCCAAGAGACCCAGTACTTC	CASSLGGSRGTQETQYF
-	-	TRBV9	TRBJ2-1	TGTGCCAGCAGCGCAGAGGTGGCCGTCCCGGGTGAGCAGTTCTTC	CASSAEVAVPGEQFF
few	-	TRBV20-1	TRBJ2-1	TGCAGTGCTAGAGATACCACCCCGCGTGAGCAGTTCTTC	CSARDTTPREQFF
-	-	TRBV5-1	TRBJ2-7	TGCGCCAGCAGCTTGATTGGCACCTACGAGCAGTACTTC	CASSLIGTYEQYF
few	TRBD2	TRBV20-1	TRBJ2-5	TGCAGTGCTAGAGATTCCCTGGGACTAGCGGGAGGCCGGGAGCAGTACTTC	CSARDSLGLAGGREQYF